This T cell receptor beta chain comes out of a study of CD8 T cells in Susac syndrome. Random hexamers served to reverse transcribe roughly 0.45 to 1 ug RNA. immunoSEQ multiplex PCR amplified TCR beta CDR3 across 54 Vbeta, 13 Jbeta. TCRdb reprocessed the immunoSEQ multiplex PCR reads with MiXCR, giving one entry per CDR3 protein. The data show over 95,000 distinct CDR3 sequences, around 90% seen once. TCR beta sequences were obtained from blood CD8+ and CD4+ T cells. Isolation of CD8+ and CD4+ T cells was performed negatively, whereas enrichment of TEMRA cells was done by FACS. V shed 2 bases and J shed 6 bases, with 5 bases lying between them. The germline V gene has CDR1 SGHTA and CDR2 FQGTGA. This CDR3 contains 11 residues. Whole-study findings and limits: The study conceded that its TCR sequencing and HLA analysis involved relatively few individuals.

With respect to this clonotype: The antigen remains undetermined.

Sequencing used CD4+ T cells from PBMCs. The V call is TRBV7-3, the J call TRBJ2-7; no firm D call. This TCR was recovered from a human donor in good health. The CDR3 nucleotides read TGTGCCAGCAGCTTATCCACCGAGCAGTACTTC. It yields the protein CASSLSTEQYF.